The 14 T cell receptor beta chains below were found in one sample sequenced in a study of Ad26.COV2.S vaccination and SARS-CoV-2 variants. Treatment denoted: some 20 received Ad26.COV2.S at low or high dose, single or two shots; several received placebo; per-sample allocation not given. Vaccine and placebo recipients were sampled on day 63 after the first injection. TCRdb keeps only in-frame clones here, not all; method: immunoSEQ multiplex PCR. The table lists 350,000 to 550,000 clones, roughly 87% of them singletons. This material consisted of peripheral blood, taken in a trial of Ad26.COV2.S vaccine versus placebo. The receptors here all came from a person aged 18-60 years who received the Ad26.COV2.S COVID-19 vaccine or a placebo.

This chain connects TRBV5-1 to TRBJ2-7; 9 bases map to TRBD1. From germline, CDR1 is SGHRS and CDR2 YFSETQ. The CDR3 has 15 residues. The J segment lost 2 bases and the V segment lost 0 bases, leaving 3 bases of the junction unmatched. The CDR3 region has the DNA TGCGCCAGCAGCTTGGACAGGGGGCTCGCCTACGAGCAGTACTTC. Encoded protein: CASSLDRGLAYEQYF.

CDR3 residues: CASSRELNTEAFF. CDR3 coding DNA: TGTGCCAGCAGCCGGGAGTTGAACACTGAAGCTTTCTTT. The V and J genes are TRBV11-1 and TRBJ1-1; D ambiguous. The length of the CDR3 is 13 residues. Germline V CDR1 and CDR2: SGHAT, FQDESV (reference sequence). V was clipped by 5 bases and J by 0 bases, with 7 bases between them. Complete variable domain (other parts from reference TRBV11-1 and TRBJ1-1): EAEVAQSPRYKITEKSQAVAFWCDPISGHATLYWYRQILGQGPELLVQFQDESVVDDSQLPKDRFSAERLKGVDSTLKIQPAELGDSAMYLCASSRELNTEAFFGQGTRLTVV.

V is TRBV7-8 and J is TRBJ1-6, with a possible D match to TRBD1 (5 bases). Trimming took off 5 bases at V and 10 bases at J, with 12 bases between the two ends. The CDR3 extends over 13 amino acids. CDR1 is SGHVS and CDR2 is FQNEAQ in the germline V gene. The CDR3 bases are TGTGCCAGCAGCGTCAGGGTTTCCTCACCCCTCCACTTT. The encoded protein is CASSVRVSSPLHF.

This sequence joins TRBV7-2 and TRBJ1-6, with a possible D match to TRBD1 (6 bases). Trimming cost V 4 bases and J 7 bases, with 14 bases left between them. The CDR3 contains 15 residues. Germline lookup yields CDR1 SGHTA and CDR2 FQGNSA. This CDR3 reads CASSWQGTINSPLHF. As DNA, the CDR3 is TGTGCCAGCAGCTGGCAAGGGACAATCAATTCACCCCTCCACTTT.

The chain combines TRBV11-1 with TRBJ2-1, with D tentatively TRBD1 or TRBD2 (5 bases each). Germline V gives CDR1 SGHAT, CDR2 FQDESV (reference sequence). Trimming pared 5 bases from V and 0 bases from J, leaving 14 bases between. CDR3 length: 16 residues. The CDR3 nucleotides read TGTGCCAGCAGCCGTTCCGGGGCCAGCTCCTACAATGAGCAGTTCTTC. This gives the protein CASSRSGASSYNEQFF.

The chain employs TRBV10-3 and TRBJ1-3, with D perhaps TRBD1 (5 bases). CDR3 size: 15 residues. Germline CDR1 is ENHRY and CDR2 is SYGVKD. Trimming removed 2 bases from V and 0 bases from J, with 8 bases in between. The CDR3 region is CAISERGSSGNTIYF. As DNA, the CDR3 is TGTGCCATCAGTGAGAGGGGAAGCTCTGGAAACACCATATATTTT.

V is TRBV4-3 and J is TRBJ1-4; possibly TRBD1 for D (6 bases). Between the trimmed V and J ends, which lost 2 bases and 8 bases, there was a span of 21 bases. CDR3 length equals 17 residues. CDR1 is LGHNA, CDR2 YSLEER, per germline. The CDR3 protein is CASSQTFRTAEWEKLFF. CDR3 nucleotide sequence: TGCGCCAGCAGCCAAACGTTCCGGACAGCGGAGTGGGAAAAACTGTTTTTT.

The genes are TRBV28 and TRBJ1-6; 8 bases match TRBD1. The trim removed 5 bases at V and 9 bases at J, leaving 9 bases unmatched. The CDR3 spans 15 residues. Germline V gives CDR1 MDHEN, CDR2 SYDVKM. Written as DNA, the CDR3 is TGTGCCAGCAGTACACCGGGACAGGCGGGTTCACCCCTCCACTTT. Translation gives CASSTPGQAGSPLHF. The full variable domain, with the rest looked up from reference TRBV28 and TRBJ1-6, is DVKVTQSSRYLVKRTGEKVFLECVQDMDHENMFWYRQDPGLGLRLIYFSYDVKMKEKGDIPEGYSVSREKKERFSLILESASTNQTSMYLCASSTPGQAGSPLHFGNGTRLTVT.

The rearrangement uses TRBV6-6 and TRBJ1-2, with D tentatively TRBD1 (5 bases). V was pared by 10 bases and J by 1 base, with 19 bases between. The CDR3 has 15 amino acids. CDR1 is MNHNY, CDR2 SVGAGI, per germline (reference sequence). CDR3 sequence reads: CATSGGGSFNYGYTF. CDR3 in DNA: TGTGCCACCTCCGGGGGGGGAAGTTTTAACTATGGCTACACCTTC.

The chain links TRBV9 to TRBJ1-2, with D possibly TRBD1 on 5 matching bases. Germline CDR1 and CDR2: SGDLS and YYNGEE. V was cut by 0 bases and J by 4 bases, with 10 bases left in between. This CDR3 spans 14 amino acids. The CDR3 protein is CASSVAVGGYGYTF. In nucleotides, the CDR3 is TGTGCCAGCAGCGTAGCTGTGGGGGGCTATGGCTACACCTTC.

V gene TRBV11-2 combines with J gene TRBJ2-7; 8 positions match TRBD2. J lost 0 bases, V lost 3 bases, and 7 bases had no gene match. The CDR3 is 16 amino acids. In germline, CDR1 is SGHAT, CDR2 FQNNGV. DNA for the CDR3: TGTGCCAGCAGCTTCCTAGCGGGTCCCAGCTCCTACGAGCAGTACGTC. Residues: CASSFLAGPSSYEQYV.

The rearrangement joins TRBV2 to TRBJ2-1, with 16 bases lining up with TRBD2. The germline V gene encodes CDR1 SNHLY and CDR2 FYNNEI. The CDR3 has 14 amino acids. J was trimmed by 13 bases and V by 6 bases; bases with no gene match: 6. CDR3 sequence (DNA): TGTGCCAGCAGCCCGGGACTAGCGGGGGGGCCACAGTTCTTC. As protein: CASSPGLAGGPQFF.

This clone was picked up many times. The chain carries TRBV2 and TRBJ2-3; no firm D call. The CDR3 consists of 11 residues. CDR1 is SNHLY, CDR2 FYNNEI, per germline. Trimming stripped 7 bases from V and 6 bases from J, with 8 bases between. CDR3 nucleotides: TGTGCCAGCAACTCCAGGGATACGCAGTATTTT. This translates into CASNSRDTQYF.

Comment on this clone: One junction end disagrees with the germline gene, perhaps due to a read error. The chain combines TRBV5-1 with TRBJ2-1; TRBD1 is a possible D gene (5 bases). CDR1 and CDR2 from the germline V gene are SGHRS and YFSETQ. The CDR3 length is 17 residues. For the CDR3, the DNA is TGCGCCAGCAGCTTGGTCCCCGCAGGGTCCTCCCACAATGAGCAGTTCTTC. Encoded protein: CASSLVPAGSSHNEQFF.